At least ten counts were recorded for the clone carrying this TCR beta chain. Unique molecular identifier tags were affixed to discrete cDNA molecules. TCRdb recomputed calls from the 5' RACE reads with MiXCR, one row per CDR3 protein. Here the sample spans tens of thousands of distinct CDR3 sequences, about 5.9% being singletons. This sample was taken from a study of early T cells in non-severe SARS-CoV-2 infection. Study information: Sequencing of unsorted whole blood was done on bulk RNA, leaving chains unpaired.

Germline CDR1 reads SGHVS; CDR2 reads FNYEAQ. V lost 5 bases to trimming and J lost 3 bases, with 7 bases between them. The CDR3 sequence is 12 residues long. This chain joins TRBV7-6 and TRBJ2-5; perhaps TRBD1 as D (5 bases). This TCR derives from an adult who was a healthcare worker with PCR-confirmed SARS-CoV-2 infection or an uninfected control (not recorded which). Sequencing was done on a sample of whole blood. CDR3 region: CASSGREETQYF. CDR3 nucleotides: TGTGCCAGCAGCGGCAGGGAAGAGACCCAGTACTTC.